This T cell receptor beta chain was obtained from a study of blood T cell repertoires in COVID-19. The V end lost 3 bases, the J end lost 9 bases, and 16 bases lay between the germline ends. In germline, CDR1 is MDHEN, CDR2 SYDVKM. This CDR3 comprises 14 residues. TCRdb's copy holds only in-frame clones and misses some; the assay was immunoSEQ multiplex PCR. This table holds over 75,000 clones, roughly 80% found once. This sequence joins TRBV28 and TRBJ2-3; weak D call: TRBD1 (5 bases). The sequencing sample was made of peripheral blood. This clonotype was obtained from a woman between 65 and 79 years old with acute or convalescent COVID-19. The CDR3 loop is CASSLVGVPRTQYF. DNA for the CDR3: TGTGCCAGCAGTTTGGTAGGGGTTCCTCGGACGCAGTATTTT.